These 27 T cell receptor beta chains came from one sample sequenced in a study of OX40 agonist ivuxolimab in advanced cancers. Measured with immunoSEQ multiplex PCR; TCRdb has only the in-frame clones, and not every one. The table lists about 77,000 clones, 94% of them singletons. Sequencing used CD4+ or CD8+ T cells sorted from blood, obtained in a trial of the OX40 agonist ivuxolimab. These receptors all come from an adult with an advanced solid tumor such as melanoma, head and neck, liver or kidney cancer.

The chain uses TRBV6-5 and TRBJ1-5; a possible D gene is TRBD1 (5 bases). CDR1 and CDR2 (germline): MNHEY, SVGAGI. Trimming left V 0 bases short and J 1 base short, with 7 bases between. The CDR3 consists of 15 residues. The CDR3 loop is CASSYSDSSNQPQHF. CDR3 in DNA: TGTGCCAGCAGTTACTCAGACAGCAGCAATCAGCCCCAGCATTTT.

This chain joins TRBV7-9 and TRBJ1-2; 10 nucleotides align to TRBD1. After removal of 4 bases from V and 6 bases from J, the junction contained 5 bases not matched to a gene. CDR3 size: 14 residues. Germline CDR1 SEHNR, CDR2 FQNEAQ (reference sequence). The CDR3 DNA reads as TGTGCCAGCAGCTCCCCCGGGACAGGGGATGGCTACACCTTC. This encodes CASSSPGTGDGYTF.

This chain joins TRBV5-8 and TRBJ1-5; TRBD1 is a possible D gene (5 bases). This CDR3 is 14 amino acids long. Germline V gene sequence: CDR1 SGHTS, CDR2 YDEGEE. Trimming pared 4 bases from V and 0 bases from J, leaving 8 bases between. CDR3 residues: CASSLGTSNQPQHF. CDR3 DNA: TGTGCCAGCAGCCTGGGGACTAGCAATCAGCCCCAGCATTTT.

The rearrangement uses TRBV14 and TRBJ2-1, with a possible D match to TRBD2 (5 bases). CDR1 and CDR2 (germline): SGHDN, FVKESK. This CDR3 spans 16 amino acids. Trimming cost V 0 bases and J 7 bases, with 16 bases left between them. This CDR3 reads CASSQEPFRGWNEQFF. In DNA form, the CDR3 reads TGTGCCAGCAGCCAAGAGCCCTTTCGGGGTTGGAATGAGCAGTTCTTC. Drawing the rest from reference TRBV14 and TRBJ2-1, the complete variable domain is EAGVTQFPSHSVIEKGQTVTLRCDPISGHDNLYWYRRVMGKEIKFLLHFVKESKQDESGMPNNRFLAERTGGTYSTLKVQPAELEDSGVYFCASSQEPFRGWNEQFFGPGTRLTVL.

The V gene is TRBV4-1, the J gene TRBJ1-2; 7 bases fit TRBD1. This CDR3 region has 15 residues. With 0 bases clipped from V and 5 bases from J, the junction kept 6 bases outside the gene matches. Per the germline V gene, CDR1 is MGHRA and CDR2 is YSYEKL. The CDR3 loop reads CASSQERDRFYGYTF. CDR3 sequence (DNA): TGCGCCAGCAGCCAAGAAAGGGACAGATTTTATGGCTACACCTTC.

The rearrangement joins TRBV19 to TRBJ1-2; D gene unclear. V was clipped by 6 bases and J by 1 base, with 12 bases between them. The CDR3 length is 14 residues. Looked up from germline, CDR1 is LNHDA and CDR2 is SQIVND (reference sequence). The CDR3 DNA reads TGTGCCAGTAGCCCCTCATTTAGTAACTATGGCTACACCTTC. It specifies CASSPSFSNYGYTF.

The chain is built from TRBV7-9 and TRBJ1-1; a possible D gene is TRBD1 (5 bases). V gave up 3 bases and J gave up 11 bases, with 10 bases separating them. The germline gives CDR1 SEHNR, CDR2 FQNEAQ (reference sequence). The CDR3 has 11 residues. This CDR3 is CASSFGGSAFF. The DNA for the CDR3 is TGTGCCAGCAGCTTTGGGGGGTCGGCTTTCTTT.

The J gene is TRBJ2-7, the V gene TRBV28; D ambiguous. The CDR3 runs 12 residues. Per the germline V gene, CDR1 is MDHEN and CDR2 is SYDVKM. With 1 base removed from V and 7 bases from J, the gap between germline ends came to 8 bases. CDR3 region: CASSLSLKEQYF. The CDR3 bases are TGTGCCAGCAGTTTATCCCTCAAAGAGCAGTACTTC.

This chain connects TRBV6-5 to TRBJ2-5; D is possibly TRBD2 (5 bases). The CDR3 consists of 16 residues. V lost 4 bases and J 5 bases, leaving 20 bases between the germline ends. CDR1 is MNHEY and CDR2 is SVGAGI in the germline V gene. The CDR3 loop reads CASSSYDAAGSETQYF. DNA of the CDR3: TGTGCCAGCAGTTCCTACGATGCGGCGGGCTCGGAGACCCAGTACTTC.

This chain uses TRBV6-5 with TRBJ2-1, with 8 bases matching TRBD2. Germline assignment: CDR1 MNHEY and CDR2 SVGAGI. There are 15 residues in the CDR3. Germline trimming cut 6 bases from V and 0 bases from J; bases unmatched to any gene: 4. CDR3 sequence reads: CASSMSGSSYNEQFF. The CDR3 region has the DNA TGTGCCAGCAGCATGAGCGGGAGCTCCTACAATGAGCAGTTCTTC.

The J gene is TRBJ2-7, the V gene TRBV6-5, with TRBD1 as a possible D gene (7 bases). V was clipped by 6 bases and J by 7 bases, with 16 bases between them. The CDR3 runs to 13 residues. CDR1 is MNHEY, CDR2 SVGAGI, per germline. For the CDR3, the DNA is TGTGCCAGCAGCCACGACAGGGAGGAAGAGCAGTACTTC. It is translated as CASSHDREEEQYF.

The chain employs TRBV27 and TRBJ2-5; TRBD1 matches at 7 bases. The germline CDR1 and CDR2 sequences are MNHEY and SMNVEV (reference sequence). CDR3 length equals 16 residues. V shed 0 bases, J shed 4 bases, and the junction held 8 bases outside the gene matches. The CDR3 sequence is CASSLSAGGTGETQYF. The DNA of the CDR3 is TGTGCCAGCAGTTTATCTGCAGGGGGAACAGGAGAGACCCAGTACTTC.

The chain uses TRBV27 and TRBJ1-2, with a weak D call TRBD1 (5 bases). The germline CDR1 and CDR2 sequences are MNHEY and SMNVEV (reference sequence). V lost 5 bases and J 5 bases, leaving 15 bases between the germline ends. This CDR3 is built from 14 residues. The CDR3: CASSPGTSLYGYTF. CDR3 sequence (DNA): TGTGCCAGCAGTCCTGGGACGTCCCTGTATGGCTACACCTTC.

This chain connects TRBV9 to TRBJ2-3, with unresolved D. V was cut by 0 bases and J by 4 bases, with 3 bases left in between. The CDR3 spans 12 residues. Germline CDR1 reads SGDLS; CDR2 reads YYNGEE. The CDR3 region has the DNA TGTGCCAGCAGCGTAGCGGCAGATACGCAGTATTTT. It encodes CASSVAADTQYF.

This clone was found once. The J gene is TRBJ2-2, the V gene TRBV29-1, with a tentative D call TRBD1 (6 bases). Germline-derived CDR1 and CDR2 are SQVTM and ANQGSEA. This CDR3 has 15 residues. V lost 1 base to trimming and J lost 5 bases, with 14 bases between them. CDR3 residues: CSVEGVGGATGELFF. For the CDR3, the DNA is TGCAGCGTTGAAGGGGTTGGGGGCGCGACCGGGGAGCTGTTTTTT.

The chain employs TRBV6-5 and TRBJ1-5; 9 bases line up with TRBD1. This CDR3 has 14 amino acids. V trimming: 6 bases; J trimming: 6 bases; junction bases outside the gene matches: 6. Germline-derived CDR1 and CDR2 are MNHEY and SVGAGI. CDR3 sequence reads: CASSHTDRGQPQHF. The DNA of the CDR3 is TGTGCCAGCAGCCACACGGACAGGGGTCAGCCCCAGCATTTT.

V is TRBV4-3 and J is TRBJ1-2; D gene uncertain. This CDR3 is 15 amino acids long. Germline CDR1 LGHNA, CDR2 YSLEER. V lost 1 base, J lost 6 bases, and 15 bases lay in between. Here the CDR3 DNA reads TGCGCCAGCAGCCAAGTCGAACGGCTTCCCAATGGCTACACCTTC. Encoded protein: CASSQVERLPNGYTF.

The J gene is TRBJ2-7, the V gene TRBV7-8; D is unresolved. Germline V gene data show CDR1 as SGHVS and CDR2 as FQNEAQ. The CDR3 is made up of 13 amino acids. Trimming stripped 0 bases from V and 3 bases from J, with 6 bases between. The CDR3 DNA follows: TGTGCCAGCAGCTTAGCAGGATTCTACGAGCAGTACTTC. It is translated as CASSLAGFYEQYF.

The chain combines TRBV30 with TRBJ2-7, with 9 bases that match TRBD1. Trimming cost V 4 bases and J 2 bases; bases outside gene matches: 3. Germline CDR1 and CDR2: GTSNPN and SVGIG (reference sequence). There are 13 residues in the CDR3. The CDR3 region is CAWTGDRAYEQYF. DNA for the CDR3: TGTGCCTGGACCGGGGACAGGGCCTACGAGCAGTACTTC.

The chain combines TRBV15 with TRBJ1-5; 11 bases are shared with TRBD1. V lost 3 bases, J lost 7 bases, and 2 bases stayed unmatched. There are 14 residues in the CDR3. Germline CDR1 and CDR2: LNHNV and YYDKDF (reference sequence). The CDR3 nucleotides read TGTGCCACCAGCAGTGGGACAGGGGGACAGCCCCAGCATTTT. Translated, it gives CATSSGTGGQPQHF.

The chain is built from TRBV19 and TRBJ1-2, with 7 positions matching TRBD1. The germline gives CDR1 LNHDA, CDR2 SQIVND (reference sequence). Trimming removed 3 bases from V and 6 bases from J; junction bases left unmatched: 4. The CDR3 covers 13 residues. In nucleotides, the CDR3 is TGTGCCAGTAGTATGGGGCAGGGGGATGGCTACACCTTC. It translates to CASSMGQGDGYTF. The full variable domain, with the rest looked up from reference TRBV19 and TRBJ1-2, is DGGITQSPKYLFRKEGQNVTLSCEQNLNHDAMYWYRQDPGQGLRLIYYSQIVNDFQKGDIAEGYSVSREKKESFPLTVTSAQKNPTAFYLCASSMGQGDGYTFGSGTRLTVV.

The CDR3 DNA follows: TGCGCCAGCAGCCATGTGACAGGGGAGGTAGGCTATGGCTACACCTTC. The encoded protein is CASSHVTGEVGYGYTF. This chain links TRBV4-3 with TRBJ1-2; 8 bases match TRBD1. The J segment lost 4 bases and the V segment lost 3 bases, leaving 10 bases of the junction unmatched. The CDR3 length is 16 residues. The germline V gene encodes CDR1 LGHNA and CDR2 YSLEER.

This rearrangement joins TRBV6-6 to TRBJ1-1; D gene unclear. The V gene lost 0 bases and the J gene lost 3 bases, with 11 bases spanning the gap. The CDR3 spans 15 residues. CDR1 and CDR2 (germline): MNHNY, SVGAGI (reference sequence). The CDR3 reads CASSYSVGRDTEAFF. The CDR3 region has the DNA TGTGCCAGCAGTTACTCGGTAGGGAGGGACACTGAAGCTTTCTTT.

The V call is TRBV7-2, the J call TRBJ1-6; D gene uncertain. The germline V gene has CDR1 SGHTA and CDR2 FQGNSA. The V and J ends lost 5 bases and 8 bases respectively, with 13 bases between them. The CDR3 consists of 14 residues. CDR3 nucleotides: TGTGCCAGCAGCCCGGAGGGTTTAGATTCACCCCTCCACTTT. It is translated as CASSPEGLDSPLHF.

The V and J genes are TRBV4-1 and TRBJ2-4; D not certain. CDR3 length equals 19 residues. Trimming shortened V by 0 bases and J by 0 bases, and 18 bases separated the two germline ends. The V gene's germline CDR1 is MGHRA and CDR2 YSYEKL. The CDR3 reads CASSQESTLKRLAKNIQYF. CDR3 DNA: TGCGCCAGCAGCCAAGAATCCACCCTGAAGAGACTAGCCAAAAACATTCAGTACTTC.

The chain uses TRBV7-2 and TRBJ2-1; D ambiguous. CDR1 and CDR2 (germline): SGHTA, FQGNSA. This CDR3 is 14 amino acids long. Trimming cost V 3 bases and J 0 bases, with 6 bases left between them. This chain's CDR3 is CASSLGGSYNEQFF. CDR3 nucleotide sequence: TGTGCCAGCAGCTTGGGTGGCTCCTACAATGAGCAGTTCTTC.

The table lists this clone with a count of one. The chain uses TRBV15 and TRBJ2-1; TRBD1 might be the D (5 bases). V was cut by 0 bases and J by 3 bases, with 12 bases left in between. The germline CDR1 and CDR2 sequences are LNHNV and YYDKDF (reference sequence). CDR3 size: 16 residues. The CDR3 loop reads CATSRDRAGHYNEQFF. The CDR3 DNA follows: TGTGCCACCAGCAGAGATAGGGCAGGGCACTACAATGAGCAGTTCTTC.